This TCR beta chain is drawn from a study of cytomegalovirus exposure and HLA in healthy donors. Study findings and constraints: Productive status was seen about 90% or about 30% of the time for most TCR beta V segments in an earlier analysis.

Each donor's status was that of a healthy bone marrow donor. About this clone: Its target is unknown.

The study ran its PCR with 60 Vbeta and 13 Jbeta primers. Using immunoSEQ multiplex PCR, the repertoire was profiled, and TCRdb retains in-frame clones only, with some absent. The sample contains 85,000 to 100,000 clones, 63% of which appear only once. V lost 2 bases to trimming and J lost 2 bases, with 13 bases between them. Per the germline V gene, CDR1 is MDHEN and CDR2 is SYDVKM. CDR3 length: 15 amino acids. This TCR was sampled from a woman under 40 in good health and CMV-seronegative. The rearrangement uses TRBV28 and TRBJ2-7, with D tentatively TRBD2 (7 bases). Sequencing was done on a sample of PBMCs. The CDR3 coding sequence is TGTGCCAGCAGTTTAAGGGGGGGCCCAACCTACGAGCAGTACTTC. Its protein product is CASSLRGGPTYEQYF. The full variable domain, with the rest looked up from reference TRBV28 and TRBJ2-7, is DVKVTQSSRYLVKRTGEKVFLECVQDMDHENMFWYRQDPGLGLRLIYFSYDVKMKEKGDIPEGYSVSREKKERFSLILESASTNQTSMYLCASSLRGGPTYEQYFGPGTRLTVT.